This T cell receptor (beta chain) originates from a study of cytomegalovirus exposure and HLA in healthy donors. Study-wide points: Within an earlier analysis, most TCR beta V segments proved productive either about 87% or about 30% of the time.

The PCR contained 60 Vbeta and 13 Jbeta primers. Assay used: immunoSEQ multiplex PCR; TCRdb lists only in-frame clones, some missing. The sample contains about 94,000 clones, more than 65% of which appear only once. This clone was recorded only once. Its specificity is unknown. This CDR3 is 14 amino acids long. V was trimmed by 2 bases and J by 2 bases, leaving 7 bases between them. Looked up from germline, CDR1 is MNHNY and CDR2 is SVGAGI (reference sequence). The rearrangement links TRBV6-6 to TRBJ1-5, with D possibly matching TRBD1 (5 bases). This TCR was sampled from a human donor in good health. Sequenced material: PBMCs. This chain's CDR3 is CASSYGRGNQPQHF. In DNA, the CDR3 is TGTGCCAGCAGTTACGGCAGGGGCAATCAGCCCCAGCATTTT.